Listed below are T cell receptor beta chains from one sample, sequenced in a study of blood T cell repertoires in COVID-19. The assay was immunoSEQ multiplex PCR, and TCRdb's table has in-frame clones only and misses some. Seen here are hundreds of thousands of clones, 70% to 90% observed once, and the top ten hold about 2.2%. The sample consisted of peripheral blood. The receptors derive from a woman aged 30 to 39 who had recovered from COVID-19. Each CDR3 is given with its conserved first and last residue. The D gene is left open where the match is weak. Not all rows give a size; the values are once, few, many and, for expanded clones, a class.

V: TRBV28; size: once; D: -; J: TRBJ2-1; CDR3: CASSLAGVLDEQFF
V: TRBV2; size: -; D: -; J: TRBJ2-7; CDR3: CASSWTGPGEQYF
V: TRBV6-5; size: -; D: -; J: TRBJ1-1; CDR3: CASSDMGNTEAFF
V: TRBV6-5; size: -; D: TRBD2; J: TRBJ2-2; CDR3: CASLGRGPSTGELFF
V: TRBV11-2; size: -; D: -; J: TRBJ1-5; CDR3: CASSLGEGVGQPQHF
V: TRBV30; size: -; D: -; J: TRBJ1-1; CDR3: CAWSDSNTEAFF
V: TRBV2; size: -; D: TRBD2; J: TRBJ2-3; CDR3: CASTEGRGGVTDTQYF
V: TRBV7-9; size: -; D: TRBD1; J: TRBJ1-6; CDR3: CASSTGQLNSPLHF
V: TRBV10-3; size: -; D: -; J: TRBJ2-7; CDR3: CAISVAPTYEQYF
V: TRBV7-2; size: -; D: TRBD1; J: TRBJ1-2; CDR3: CASSLRQGKGYTF
V: TRBV4-2; size: -; D: -; J: TRBJ2-6; CDR3: CASSQPDFAGANVLTF
V: TRBV2; size: once; D: TRBD1; J: TRBJ2-7; CDR3: CASQLRDRGDEQYF
V: TRBV4-1; size: -; D: -; J: TRBJ1-6; CDR3: CASSQRRESYNSPLHF
V: TRBV28; size: -; D: TRBD1; J: TRBJ2-1; CDR3: CASSDTSGQGRASSYNEQFF
V: TRBV7-2; size: -; D: -; J: TRBJ2-7; CDR3: CASSLAYGEQYF
V: TRBV3-1/TRBV3-2; size: few; D: -; J: TRBJ2-7; CDR3: CASSQDNGVAYEQYF
V: TRBV28; size: -; D: TRBD2; J: TRBJ2-1; CDR3: CASSLTIAGVEQFF
V: TRBV7-2; size: -; D: TRBD2; J: TRBJ2-7; CDR3: CASSLMGTSGSYEQYF